This TCR beta chain came from a study of regulatory T cells in long-lasting Graves disease. The time point was: newly diagnosed GD, antithyroid drugs for less than 3 months. From PBMCs, RNA was extracted and then used to make the TCR library. There are 13 residues in the CDR3. The V end was cut by 2 bases, the J end by 6 bases, with 9 bases between. Germline V gene sequence: CDR1 SGHRS, CDR2 YFSETQ. Construction of the TCR beta libraries employed iRepertoire HTBI primers in conjunction with Arm-PCR of CDR3 regions. TCRdb reprocessed the multiplex PCR reads via MiXCR and lists one record per CDR3 protein. The sample contains more than 300,000 distinct CDR3 sequences, approximately 10% of which appear only once. These same records also appear under a second study, on T cells in Graves' hyperthyroidism and ophthalmopathy.

Material: peripheral blood mononuclear cells (PBMCs), obtained at new diagnosis, from a patient treated with antithyroid drugs. This chain uses TRBV5-1 with TRBJ2-1; unclear D gene. The receptor comes from a young woman with Graves disease. The CDR3 sequence: CASSFPGLNEQFF. The DNA for the CDR3 is TGCGCCAGCAGCTTCCCGGGCCTCAATGAGCAGTTCTTC.